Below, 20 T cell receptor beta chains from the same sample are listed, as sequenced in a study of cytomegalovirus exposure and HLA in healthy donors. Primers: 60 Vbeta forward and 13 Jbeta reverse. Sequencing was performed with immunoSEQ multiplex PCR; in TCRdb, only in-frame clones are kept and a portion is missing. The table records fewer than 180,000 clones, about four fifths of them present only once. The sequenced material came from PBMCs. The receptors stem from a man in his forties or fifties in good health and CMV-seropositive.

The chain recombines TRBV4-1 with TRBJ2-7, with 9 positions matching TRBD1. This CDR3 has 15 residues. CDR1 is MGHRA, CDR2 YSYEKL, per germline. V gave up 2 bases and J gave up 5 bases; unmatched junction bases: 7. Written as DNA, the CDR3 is TGCGCCAGCAGCCAACGGACAGGGGTTTGGAACGAGCAGTACTTC. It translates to CASSQRTGVWNEQYF.

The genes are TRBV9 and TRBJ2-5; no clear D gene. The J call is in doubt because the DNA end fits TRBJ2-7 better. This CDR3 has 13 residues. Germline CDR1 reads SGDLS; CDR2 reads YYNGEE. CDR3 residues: CASSARSSYEQYF. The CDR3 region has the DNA TGTGCCAGCAGCGCTCGGAGTTCCTACGAGCAGTACTTC.

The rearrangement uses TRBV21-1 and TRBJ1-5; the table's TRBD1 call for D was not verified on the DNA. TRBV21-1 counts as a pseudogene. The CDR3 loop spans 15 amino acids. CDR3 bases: TGTGCCAGCAGCAAAGGGACAGGGTGCAATCAGCCCCAGCATTTT. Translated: CASSKGTGCNQPQHF.

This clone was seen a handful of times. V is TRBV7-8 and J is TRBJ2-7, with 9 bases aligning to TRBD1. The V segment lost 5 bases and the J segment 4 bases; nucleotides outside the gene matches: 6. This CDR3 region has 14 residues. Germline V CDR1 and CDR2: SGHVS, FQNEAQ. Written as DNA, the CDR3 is TGTGCCAGCAGCCACGCACAGGGGGCATACGAGCAGTACTTC. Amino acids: CASSHAQGAYEQYF.

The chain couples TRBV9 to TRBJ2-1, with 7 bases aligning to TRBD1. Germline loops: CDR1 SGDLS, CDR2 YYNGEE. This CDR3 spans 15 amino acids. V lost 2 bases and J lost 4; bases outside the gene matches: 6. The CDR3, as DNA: TGTGCCAGCAGCGTTGGTGGGACAGATTACAATGAGCAGTTCTTC. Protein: CASSVGGTDYNEQFF.

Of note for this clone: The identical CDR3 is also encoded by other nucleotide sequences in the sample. This chain's CDR3 is CASRRTKQGGGETQYF. CDR3 DNA: TGTGCCAGTAGGCGGACGAAACAGGGCGGGGGGGAGACCCAGTACTTC. The chain employs TRBV2 and TRBJ2-5; 8 bases line up with TRBD2. The CDR3 is made up of 16 amino acids. V lost 9 bases to trimming and J lost 5 bases; unmatched junction nucleotides: 17. The germline gives CDR1 SNHLY, CDR2 FYNNEI.

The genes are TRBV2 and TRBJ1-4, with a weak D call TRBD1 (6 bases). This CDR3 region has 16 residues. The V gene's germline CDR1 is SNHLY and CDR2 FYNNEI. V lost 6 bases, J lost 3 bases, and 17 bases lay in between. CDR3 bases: TGTGCCAGCAGCCGACAGGCGGCAGCAGCTAATGAAAAACTGTTTTTT. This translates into CASSRQAAAANEKLFF.

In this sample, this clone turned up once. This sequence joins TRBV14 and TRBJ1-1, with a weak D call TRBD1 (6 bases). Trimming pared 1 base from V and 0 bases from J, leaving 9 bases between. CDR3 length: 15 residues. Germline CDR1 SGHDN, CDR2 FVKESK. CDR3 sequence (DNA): TGTGCCAGCAGCCAAGTCCCAGGGGTGAACACTGAAGCTTTCTTT. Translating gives CASSQVPGVNTEAFF.

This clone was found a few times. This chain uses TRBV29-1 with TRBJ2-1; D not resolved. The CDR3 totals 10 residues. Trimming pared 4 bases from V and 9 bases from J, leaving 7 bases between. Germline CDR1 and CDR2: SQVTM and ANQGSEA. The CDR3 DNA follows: TGCAGCGTTGGCGACATTGAGCAGTTCTTC. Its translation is CSVGDIEQFF.

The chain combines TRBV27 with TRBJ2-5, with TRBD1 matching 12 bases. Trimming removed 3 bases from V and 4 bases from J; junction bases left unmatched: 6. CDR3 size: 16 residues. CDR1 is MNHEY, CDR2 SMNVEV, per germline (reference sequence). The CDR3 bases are TGTGCCAGCAGTTTCACGGGACAGGGGGCGGGAGAGACCCAGTACTTC. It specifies CASSFTGQGAGETQYF.

CDR3 nucleotides: TGTGCCAGCAGCCAAACTCGGGCTAGCGGGAATTACGAGCAGTACTTC. As protein: CASSQTRASGNYEQYF. This chain connects TRBV4-2 to TRBJ2-7; 9 positions match TRBD2. CDR1 is LGHNA, CDR2 YNFKEQ, per germline. With V trimmed by 2 bases and J by 4 bases, 9 bases remained unmatched. This CDR3 spans 16 amino acids.

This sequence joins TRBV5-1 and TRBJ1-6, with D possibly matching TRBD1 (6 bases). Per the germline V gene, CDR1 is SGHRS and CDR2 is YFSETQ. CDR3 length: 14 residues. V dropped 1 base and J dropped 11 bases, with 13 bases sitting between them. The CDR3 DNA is TGCGCCAGCAGCTTGTCGGGGGGCGACGCACCCCTCCACTTT. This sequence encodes CASSLSGGDAPLHF.

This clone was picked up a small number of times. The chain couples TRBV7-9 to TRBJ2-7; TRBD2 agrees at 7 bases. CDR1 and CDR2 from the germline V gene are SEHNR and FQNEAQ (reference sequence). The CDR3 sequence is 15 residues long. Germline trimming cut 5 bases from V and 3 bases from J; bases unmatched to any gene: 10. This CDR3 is CASSPSGVPNYEQYF. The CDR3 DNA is TGTGCCAGCAGCCCAAGCGGGGTTCCCAACTACGAGCAGTACTTC.

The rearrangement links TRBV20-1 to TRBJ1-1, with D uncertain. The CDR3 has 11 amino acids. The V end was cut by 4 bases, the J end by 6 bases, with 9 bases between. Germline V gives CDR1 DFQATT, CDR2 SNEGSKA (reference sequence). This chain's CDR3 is CSATGPAEAFF. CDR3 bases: TGCAGTGCTACTGGGCCGGCTGAAGCTTTCTTT.

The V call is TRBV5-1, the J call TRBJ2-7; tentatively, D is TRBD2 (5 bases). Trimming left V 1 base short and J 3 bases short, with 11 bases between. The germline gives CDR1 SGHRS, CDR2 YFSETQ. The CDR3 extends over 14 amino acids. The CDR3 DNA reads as TGCGCCAGCAGCTTGTTCGGGGAGAACTACGAGCAGTACTTC. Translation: CASSLFGENYEQYF.

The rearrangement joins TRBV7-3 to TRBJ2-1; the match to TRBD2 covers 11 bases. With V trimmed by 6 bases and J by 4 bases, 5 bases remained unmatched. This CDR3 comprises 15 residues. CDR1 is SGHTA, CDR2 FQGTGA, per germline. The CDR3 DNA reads TGTGCCAGCAGGACCGGGACTAGCGGATACAATGAGCAGTTCTTC. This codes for CASRTGTSGYNEQFF. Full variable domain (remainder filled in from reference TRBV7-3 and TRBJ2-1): GAGVSQTPSNKVTEKGKYVELRCDPISGHTALYWYRQSLGQGPEFLIYFQGTGAADDSGLPNDRFFAVRPEGSVSTLKIQRTERGDSAVYLCASRTGTSGYNEQFFGPGTRLTVL.

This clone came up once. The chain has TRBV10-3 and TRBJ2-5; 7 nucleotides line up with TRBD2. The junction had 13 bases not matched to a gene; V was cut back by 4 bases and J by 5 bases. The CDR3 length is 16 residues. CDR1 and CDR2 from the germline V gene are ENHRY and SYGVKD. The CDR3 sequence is CAISGSSGPLGETQYF. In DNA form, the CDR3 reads TGTGCCATCAGTGGGTCTAGCGGACCCCTCGGGGAGACCCAGTACTTC.

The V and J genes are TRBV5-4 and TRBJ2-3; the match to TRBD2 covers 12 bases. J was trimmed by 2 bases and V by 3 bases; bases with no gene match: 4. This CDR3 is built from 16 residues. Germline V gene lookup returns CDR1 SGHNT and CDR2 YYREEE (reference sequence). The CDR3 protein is CASSSRTSGITDTQYF. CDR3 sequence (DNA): TGTGCCAGCAGCTCAAGGACTAGCGGGATCACAGATACGCAGTATTTT.

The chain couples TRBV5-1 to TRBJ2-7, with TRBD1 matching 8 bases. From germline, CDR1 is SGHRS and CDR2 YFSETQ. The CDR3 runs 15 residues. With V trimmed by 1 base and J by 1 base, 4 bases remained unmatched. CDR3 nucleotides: TGCGCCAGCAGCTTGTCAACAGGGGGTTCCTACGAGCAGTACTTC. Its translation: CASSLSTGGSYEQYF.

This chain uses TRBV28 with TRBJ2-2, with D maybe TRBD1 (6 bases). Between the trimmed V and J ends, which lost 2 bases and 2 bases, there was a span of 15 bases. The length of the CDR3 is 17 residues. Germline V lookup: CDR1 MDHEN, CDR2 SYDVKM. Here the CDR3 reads CASSLRKGTFNTGELFF. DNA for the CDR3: TGTGCCAGCAGTTTAAGGAAGGGGACATTTAACACCGGGGAGCTGTTTTTT.